The T cell receptor beta chain under discussion was sequenced for a study of blood T cell repertoires in COVID-19 (dated by TCRdb to about 2020). Regarding the study in general: Samples covering the acute and convalescent phases of COVID-19 were provided by collaborators in the United States, Italy and Spain. The material from the prospective study consisted of cDNA or gDNA derived from T cells, B-cell-depleted T cells, or PBMCs. Deeply sampled blood TCRbeta repertoires from subjects exposed to, actively infected with, or recovered from COVID-19 were included in the dataset. A freely available public database, intended as a resource for researchers studying the immune response to SARS-CoV-2, is where the repertoires were released. The samples were drawn from the first 160 participants of the ongoing ImmuneRACE study and from under 1,500 subjects provided by 6 global collaborators. A de-identified subject ID, COVID-19 status, age in years and sex were almost always included in the sample metadata. Where HLA class I and class II types were available, the types were taken from metadata supplied by the sample provider, not from assay-based typing. Broad study findings and their caveats: The amount of clinical and demographic metadata varied by source and participant and was provided uncurated.

TCRbeta CDR3 regions were amplified from genomic DNA by means of the immunoSEQ Assay, a bias-controlled multiplex PCR. Regarding the original processing steps: The number of nucleated cells in each sample was estimated from the amplification of reference gene primers within the assay. To quantify the absolute abundance of each unique TCRbeta CDR3 rearrangement, sequence reads were collapsed and filtered. For each sample, productive Simpson clonality was calculated as the square root of Simpson's diversity index across productive rearrangements. TCRdb re-hosts the immuneACCESS table, in-frame sequences only. Its copies lack some clones; in the studies checked, an unresolved V gene accounts for under half of them, and the cause for the rest is not known. V, J and clone size are taken as reported in that table, and D and trimming were inferred from the DNA itself. Present in this sample are some 68,000 clones, about 91% of which were seen just once. Approximately 7% of the sample goes to the ten largest clones.

Concerning this clone: Its antigen remains unidentified. The sample holds no much larger clone one base away, and base qualities are not on file.

V loses 2 bases of germline sequence and J loses 6 bases, and the interval between the two ends is 16 bases. The germline V gene encodes CDR1 SGHTA and CDR2 FQGNSA. The cysteine opens and the phenylalanine closes a CDR3 of 16 amino acids. The entry retains the CDR3 DNA only, 48 bases that are in frame from base 1. One collaborating source in Seattle enrolled patients during active infection and followed them longitudinally through the course of disease. Collaborating institutions collected whole blood in K2EDTA tubes following their own protocols. For TCRbeta analysis, collaborators shipped samples in one of three forms: frozen whole blood, isolated PBMCs, or DNA extracted from either of those sample types.

The clonotype comes from a man aged 40-50 years with COVID-19, enrolled during active disease. The sequence links TRBV7-2 to TRBJ1-4; 6 matching bases give a weak D call of TRBD1. Sample: peripheral blood. This receptor has the CDR3 CASSLSSGGLDEKLFF. The nucleotides are TGTGCCAGCAGCTTATCGTCCGGGGGGCTGGATGAAAAACTGTTTTTT.